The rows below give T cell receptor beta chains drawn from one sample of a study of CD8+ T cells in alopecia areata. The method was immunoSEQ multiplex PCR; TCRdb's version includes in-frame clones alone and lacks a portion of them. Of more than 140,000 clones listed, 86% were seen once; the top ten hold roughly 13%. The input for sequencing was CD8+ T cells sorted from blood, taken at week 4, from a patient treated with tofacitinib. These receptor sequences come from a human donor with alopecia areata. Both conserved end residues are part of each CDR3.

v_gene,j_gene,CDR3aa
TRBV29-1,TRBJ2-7,CSVEGDSYEQYF
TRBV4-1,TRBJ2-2,CASSRGTGETGELFF
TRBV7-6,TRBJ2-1,CASSLVEGAAYNEQFF
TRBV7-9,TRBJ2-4,CASSLKDGPGDIQYF
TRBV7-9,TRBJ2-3,CASSSQVGPREADTQYF
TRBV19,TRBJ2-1,CASSAGGDYNEQFF
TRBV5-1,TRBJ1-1,CASSSQGGNTEAFF
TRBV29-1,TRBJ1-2,CSVDSGARGYTF
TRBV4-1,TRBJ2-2,CASSQDDSLRAATGELFF
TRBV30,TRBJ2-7,CAWSVRRVVYEQYF
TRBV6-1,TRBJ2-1,CASSEGTGWGEQFF
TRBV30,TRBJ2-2,CAATGTGELFF
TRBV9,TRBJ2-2,CASSLVEGEYTGELFF
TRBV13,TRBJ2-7,CASSLRYPYEQYF
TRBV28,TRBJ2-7,CASSSRDSRPYEQYF
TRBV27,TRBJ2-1,CASSLLAGFNEQFF
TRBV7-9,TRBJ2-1,CASSSPLAGDFNEQFF
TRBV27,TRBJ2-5,CASTQLQGLPEYF
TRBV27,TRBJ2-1,CASTRSGTLYNEQFF
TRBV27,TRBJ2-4,CATKTRGRRTAKNIQYF
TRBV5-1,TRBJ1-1,CASSLVPNTEAFF
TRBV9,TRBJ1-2,CASSVGDTYGYTF
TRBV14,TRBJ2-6,CASSLIPGQGIYSGANVLTF
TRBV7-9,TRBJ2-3,CASSLANTDTQYF
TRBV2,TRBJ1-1,CASSRQGEIEAFF
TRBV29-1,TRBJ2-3,CSVEERGGRTDTQYF
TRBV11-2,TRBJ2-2,CASSLQRDHSLTGELFF
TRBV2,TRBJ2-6,CASSGQVLTF
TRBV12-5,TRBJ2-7,CASGMGHEQYF
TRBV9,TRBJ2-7,CASSVAGGPIYEQYF
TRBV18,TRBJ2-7,CASSLPDAASEQYF
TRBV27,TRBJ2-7,CASSLSGRAGTYEQYF
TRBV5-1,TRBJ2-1,CASRVAGPYNEQFF
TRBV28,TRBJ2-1,CASSLFSGKVDEQFF